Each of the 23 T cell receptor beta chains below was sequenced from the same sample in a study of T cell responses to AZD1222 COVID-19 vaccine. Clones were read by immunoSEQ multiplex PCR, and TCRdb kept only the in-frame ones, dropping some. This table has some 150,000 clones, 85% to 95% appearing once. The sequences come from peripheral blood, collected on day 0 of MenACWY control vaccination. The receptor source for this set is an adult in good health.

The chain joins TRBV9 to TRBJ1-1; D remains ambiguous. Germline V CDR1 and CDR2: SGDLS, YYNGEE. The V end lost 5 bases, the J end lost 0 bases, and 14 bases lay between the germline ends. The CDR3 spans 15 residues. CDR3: CASRTGGYMNTEAFF. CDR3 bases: TGTGCCAGCAGAACGGGCGGATATATGAACACTGAAGCTTTCTTT.

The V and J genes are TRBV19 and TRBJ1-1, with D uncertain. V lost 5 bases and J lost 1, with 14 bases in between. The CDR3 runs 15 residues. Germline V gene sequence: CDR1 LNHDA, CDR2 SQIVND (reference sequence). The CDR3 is CASSPDPGSNTEAFF. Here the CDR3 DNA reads TGTGCCAGTAGTCCCGACCCAGGCTCGAACACTGAAGCTTTCTTT.

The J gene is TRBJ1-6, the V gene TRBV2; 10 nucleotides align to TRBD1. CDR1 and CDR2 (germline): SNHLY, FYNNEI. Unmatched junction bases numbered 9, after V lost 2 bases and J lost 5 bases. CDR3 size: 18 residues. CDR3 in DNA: TGTGCCAGCAGTGAAACCCAGACAGGGGGCGCAAATAATTCACCCCTCCACTTT. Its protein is CASSETQTGGANNSPLHF.

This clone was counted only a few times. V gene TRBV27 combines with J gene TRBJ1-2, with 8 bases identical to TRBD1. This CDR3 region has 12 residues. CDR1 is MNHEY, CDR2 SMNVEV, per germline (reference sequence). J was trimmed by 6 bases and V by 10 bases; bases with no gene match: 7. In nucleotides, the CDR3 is TGTGCCACCCTGACAGGGGTCAATGGCTACACCTTC. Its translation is CATLTGVNGYTF.

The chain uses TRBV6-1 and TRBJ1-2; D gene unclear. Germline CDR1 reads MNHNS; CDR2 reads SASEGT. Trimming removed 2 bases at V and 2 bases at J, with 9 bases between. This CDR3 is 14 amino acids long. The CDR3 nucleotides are TGTGCCAGCAGTGAACGGGATGTGAACTATGGCTACACCTTC. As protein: CASSERDVNYGYTF.

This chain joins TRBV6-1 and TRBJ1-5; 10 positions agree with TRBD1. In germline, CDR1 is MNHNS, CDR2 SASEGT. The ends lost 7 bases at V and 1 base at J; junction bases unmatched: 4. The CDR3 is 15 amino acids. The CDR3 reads CASNPTGGSNQPQHF. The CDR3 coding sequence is TGTGCCAGCAACCCGACAGGGGGCAGCAATCAGCCCCAGCATTTT.

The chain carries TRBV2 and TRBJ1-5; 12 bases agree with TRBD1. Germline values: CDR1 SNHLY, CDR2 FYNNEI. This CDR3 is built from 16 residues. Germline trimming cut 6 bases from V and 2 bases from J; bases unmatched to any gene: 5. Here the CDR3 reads CASRRDRGLGNQPQHF. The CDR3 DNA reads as TGTGCCAGCAGGAGGGACAGGGGGCTGGGCAATCAGCCCCAGCATTTT.

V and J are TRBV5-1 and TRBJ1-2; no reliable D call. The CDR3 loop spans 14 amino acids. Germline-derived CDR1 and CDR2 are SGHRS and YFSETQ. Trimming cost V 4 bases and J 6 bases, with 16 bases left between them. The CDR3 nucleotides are TGCGCCAGCAGCCTCGACACATTGAGCGATGGCTACACCTTC. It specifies CASSLDTLSDGYTF. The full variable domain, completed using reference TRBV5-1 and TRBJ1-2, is KAGVTQTPRYLIKTRGQQVTLSCSPISGHRSVSWYQQTPGQGLQFLFEYFSETQRNKGNFPGRFSGRQFSNSRSEMNVSTLELGDSALYLCASSLDTLSDGYTFGSGTRLTVV.

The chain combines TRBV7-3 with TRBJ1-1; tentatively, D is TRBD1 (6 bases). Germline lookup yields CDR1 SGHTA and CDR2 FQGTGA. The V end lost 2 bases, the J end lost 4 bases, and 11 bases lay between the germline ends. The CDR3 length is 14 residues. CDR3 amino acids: CASSLGQGSTEAFF. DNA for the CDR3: TGTGCCAGCAGCTTAGGTCAGGGGAGCACTGAAGCTTTCTTT.

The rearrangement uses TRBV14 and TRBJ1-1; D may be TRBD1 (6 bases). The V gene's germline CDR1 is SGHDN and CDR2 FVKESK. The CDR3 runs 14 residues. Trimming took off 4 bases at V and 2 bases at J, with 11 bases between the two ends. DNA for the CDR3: TGTGCCAGCAGCCTTCGGACAGCCAACACTGAAGCTTTCTTT. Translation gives CASSLRTANTEAFF.

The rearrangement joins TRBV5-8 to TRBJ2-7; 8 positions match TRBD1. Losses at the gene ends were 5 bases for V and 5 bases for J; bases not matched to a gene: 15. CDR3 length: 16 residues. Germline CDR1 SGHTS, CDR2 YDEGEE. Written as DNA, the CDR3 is TGTGCCAGCAGAAACCTTTTCCTACAGGGGGTCCACGAGCAGTACTTC. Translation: CASRNLFLQGVHEQYF.

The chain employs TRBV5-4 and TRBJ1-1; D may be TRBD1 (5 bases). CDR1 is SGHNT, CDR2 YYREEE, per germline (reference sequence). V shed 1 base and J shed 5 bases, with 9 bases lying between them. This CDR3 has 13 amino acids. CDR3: CASSLPEGTEAFF. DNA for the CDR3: TGTGCCAGCAGCTTGCCCGAGGGGACTGAAGCTTTCTTT.

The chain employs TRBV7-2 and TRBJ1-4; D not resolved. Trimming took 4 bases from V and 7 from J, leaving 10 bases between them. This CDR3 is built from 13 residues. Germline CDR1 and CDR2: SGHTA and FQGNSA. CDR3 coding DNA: TGTGCCAGCAGCTCGGGGAACCGTGAAAAACTGTTTTTT. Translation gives CASSSGNREKLFF.

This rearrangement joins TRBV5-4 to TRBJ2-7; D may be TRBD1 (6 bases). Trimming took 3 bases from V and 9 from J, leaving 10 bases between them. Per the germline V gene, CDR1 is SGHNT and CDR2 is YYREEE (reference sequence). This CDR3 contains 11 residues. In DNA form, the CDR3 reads TGTGCCAGCAGCTCTGCAGGGGTGCAGTACTTC. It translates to CASSSAGVQYF.

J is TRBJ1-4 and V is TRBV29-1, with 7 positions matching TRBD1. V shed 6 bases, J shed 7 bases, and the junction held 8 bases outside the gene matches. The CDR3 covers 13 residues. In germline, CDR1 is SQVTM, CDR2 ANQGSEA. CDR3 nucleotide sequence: TGCAGCGTACTGACAGGGTGGGGTGAAAAACTGTTTTTT. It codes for CSVLTGWGEKLFF.

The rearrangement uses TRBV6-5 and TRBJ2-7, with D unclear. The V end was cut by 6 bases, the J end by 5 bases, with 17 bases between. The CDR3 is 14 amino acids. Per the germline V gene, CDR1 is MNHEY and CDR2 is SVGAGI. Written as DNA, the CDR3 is TGTGCCAGCAGGCGGACCGATTCCCGTGACGAGCAGTACTTC. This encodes CASRRTDSRDEQYF.

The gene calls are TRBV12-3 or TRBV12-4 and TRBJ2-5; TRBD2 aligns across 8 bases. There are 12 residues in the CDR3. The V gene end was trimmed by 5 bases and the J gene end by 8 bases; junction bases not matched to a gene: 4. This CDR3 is CASSPRGGTQYF. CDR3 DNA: TGTGCCAGCAGTCCTCGGGGGGGTACCCAGTACTTC.

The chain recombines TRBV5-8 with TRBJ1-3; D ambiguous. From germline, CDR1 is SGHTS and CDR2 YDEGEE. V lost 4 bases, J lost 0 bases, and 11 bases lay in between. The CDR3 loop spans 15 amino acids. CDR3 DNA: TGTGCCAGCAGCGGCGCGCCGACCTCTGGAAACACCATATATTTT. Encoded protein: CASSGAPTSGNTIYF.

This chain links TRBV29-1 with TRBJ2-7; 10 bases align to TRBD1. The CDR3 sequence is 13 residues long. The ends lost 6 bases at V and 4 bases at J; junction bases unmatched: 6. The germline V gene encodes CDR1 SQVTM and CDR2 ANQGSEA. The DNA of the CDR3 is TGCAGCGTCGTCGGACAGGGGGATTACGAGCAGTACTTC. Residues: CSVVGQGDYEQYF.

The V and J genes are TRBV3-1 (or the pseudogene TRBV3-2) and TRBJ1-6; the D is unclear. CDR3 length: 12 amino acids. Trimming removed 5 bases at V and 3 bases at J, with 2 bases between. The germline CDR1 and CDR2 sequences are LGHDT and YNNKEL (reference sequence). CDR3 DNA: TGTGCCAGCAGCGACTATAATTCACCCCTCCACTTT. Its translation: CASSDYNSPLHF.

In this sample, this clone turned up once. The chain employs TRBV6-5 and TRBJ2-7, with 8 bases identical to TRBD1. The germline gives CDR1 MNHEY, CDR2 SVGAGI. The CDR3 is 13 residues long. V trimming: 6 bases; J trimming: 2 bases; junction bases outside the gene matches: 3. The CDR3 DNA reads TGTGCCAGCAGAGGGACAGGAACCTACGAGCAGTACTTC. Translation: CASRGTGTYEQYF.

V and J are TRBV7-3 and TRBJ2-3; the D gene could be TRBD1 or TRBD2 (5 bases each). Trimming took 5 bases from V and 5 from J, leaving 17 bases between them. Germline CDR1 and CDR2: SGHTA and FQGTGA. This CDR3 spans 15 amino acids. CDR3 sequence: CASSQNQGGGDTQYF. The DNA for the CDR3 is TGTGCCAGCAGCCAAAACCAGGGCGGAGGAGATACGCAGTATTTT.

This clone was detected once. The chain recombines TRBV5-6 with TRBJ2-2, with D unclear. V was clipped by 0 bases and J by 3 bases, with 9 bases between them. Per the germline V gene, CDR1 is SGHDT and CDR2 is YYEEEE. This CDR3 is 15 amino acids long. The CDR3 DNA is TGTGCCAGCAGCTTGGGGTTCAGGTACACCGGGGAGCTGTTTTTT. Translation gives CASSLGFRYTGELFF.